Following are 12 T cell receptor beta chains from one sample sequenced in a study of blood T cell repertoires in COVID-19. Here immunoSEQ multiplex PCR was the method, and the copy in TCRdb shows in-frame clones only, minus some. This sample has about 14,000 clones, with around 86% found just once. Sample: peripheral blood. Receptors originate from a man aged 55-75 years with acute or convalescent COVID-19.

The chain carries TRBV7-9 and TRBJ2-7; a weak D match, TRBD1 (5 bases). Germline loops: CDR1 SEHNR, CDR2 FQNEAQ (reference sequence). Trimming removed 1 base from V and 1 base from J, with 17 bases in between. The CDR3 is 17 amino acids. Here the CDR3 DNA reads TGTGCCAGCAGCTTAGGTTGGCAGGGCGCCCTGTCCTACGAGCAGTACTTC. This encodes CASSLGWQGALSYEQYF.

The V call is TRBV3-1 (or the pseudogene TRBV3-2), the J call TRBJ2-3, with TRBD1 matching over 10 bases. Germline V gives CDR1 LGHDT, CDR2 YNNKEL (reference sequence). With 6 bases clipped from V and 7 bases from J, the junction kept 7 bases outside the gene matches. The CDR3 has 14 residues. The CDR3 nucleotides are TGTGCCAGCAGTTCAGGACAGGGGGTGAATACGCAGTATTTT. This gives the protein CASSSGQGVNTQYF.

The chain links TRBV28 to TRBJ1-2; TRBD1 matches at 10 bases. CDR3 length: 15 residues. CDR1 is MDHEN, CDR2 SYDVKM, per germline. After removal of 5 bases from V and 4 bases from J, the junction contained 7 bases not matched to a gene. CDR3 in amino acids: CASSTTGTGVYGYTF. The CDR3 bases are TGTGCCAGCAGTACTACCGGGACAGGGGTCTATGGCTACACCTTC.

The chain couples TRBV18 to TRBJ1-1; TRBD1 matches 7 bases. J lost 0 bases, V lost 4 bases, and 8 bases had no gene match. Germline V gives CDR1 KGHSH, CDR2 LQKENI. There are 16 residues in the CDR3. In DNA form, the CDR3 reads TGTGCCAGCTCACAGGGGACAGTCTCCCTGAACACTGAAGCTTTCTTT. Translated, it gives CASSQGTVSLNTEAFF.

The chain employs TRBV5-1 and TRBJ1-3; no clear D gene. Germline V gene lookup returns CDR1 SGHRS and CDR2 YFSETQ. The CDR3 consists of 14 residues. Deletions cut 3 bases from V and 2 bases from J, with 9 bases between. This CDR3 reads CASSSHEAGNTIYF. The CDR3, as DNA: TGCGCCAGCAGCTCCCACGAGGCTGGAAACACCATATATTTT.

The chain uses TRBV5-4 and TRBJ2-2; 9 nucleotides match TRBD2. The J segment lost 5 bases and the V segment lost 3 bases, leaving 8 bases of the junction unmatched. The CDR3 totals 16 residues. Germline V gives CDR1 SGHNT, CDR2 YYREEE (reference sequence). CDR3 nucleotides: TGTGCCAGCAGCTACCAGCGGGGGGCCGGGACCGGGGAGCTGTTTTTT. Translation: CASSYQRGAGTGELFF.

This clone was seen just once. V usage is TRBV30 and J usage is TRBJ1-1; D unclear. Germline V gene lookup returns CDR1 GTSNPN and CDR2 SVGIG (reference sequence). Between the trimmed V and J ends, which lost 5 bases and 6 bases, there was a span of 16 bases. This CDR3 is built from 13 residues. The CDR3 DNA sequence: TGTGCCTGGTCTGATGGAGGCTACCCTGAAGCTTTCTTT. Translated: CAWSDGGYPEAFF.

This sequence joins TRBV29-1 and TRBJ2-5, with TRBD1 as a possible D gene (5 bases). The CDR3 consists of 12 residues. The ends were cut back, 5 bases at V and 2 bases at J, with 9 bases in the middle. The germline V gene encodes CDR1 SQVTM and CDR2 ANQGSEA. CDR3 sequence reads: CSVPRAQETQYF. CDR3 DNA: TGCAGCGTTCCCAGGGCGCAAGAGACCCAGTACTTC.

This clone has just one count. This rearrangement joins TRBV7-6 to TRBJ2-1; maybe TRBD2 (5 bases). The germline CDR1 and CDR2 sequences are SGHVS and FNYEAQ. The CDR3 runs 16 residues. Trimming cost V 1 base and J 0 bases, with 10 bases left between them. The CDR3: CASSLGAAGSYNEQFF. For the CDR3, the DNA is TGTGCCAGCAGCTTAGGTGCGGCGGGCTCCTACAATGAGCAGTTCTTC.

V gene TRBV7-6 combines with J gene TRBJ2-1, with a possible D match to TRBD2 (5 bases). Germline V lookup: CDR1 SGHVS, CDR2 FNYEAQ. The CDR3 extends over 16 amino acids. Trimming removed 1 base from V and 0 bases from J, with 10 bases in between. The CDR3 nucleotides read TGTGCCAGCAGCTTAGACGTAGGGAGCTCCTACAATGAGCAGTTCTTC. The encoded protein is CASSLDVGSSYNEQFF.

DNA for the CDR3: TGTGCCAGCAGCTTAACAGGACAGTTCAGAGAAGCTTTCTTT. It codes for CASSLTGQFREAFF. The chain recombines TRBV5-4 with TRBJ1-1, with D maybe TRBD1 (6 bases). The germline V gene encodes CDR1 SGHNT and CDR2 YYREEE (reference sequence). Trimming removed 2 bases at V and 8 bases at J, with 16 bases between. This CDR3 spans 14 amino acids.

This clone was seen more than once but under ten times. This chain connects TRBV7-8 to TRBJ2-1; TRBD2 agrees at 8 bases. Per germline, CDR1 SGHVS and CDR2 FQNEAQ. The CDR3 length is 16 residues. Trimming at V came to 0 bases and at J to 6 bases, leaving 7 bases not matched to a gene. CDR3 in amino acids: CASSLAPGGAFNEQFF. The CDR3, as DNA: TGTGCCAGCAGCTTAGCGCCCGGGGGGGCCTTCAATGAGCAGTTCTTC.